Listed here is a single TCR beta chain. This entry is derived from a study of glioma-infiltrating T cells after dendritic cell vaccination. Study overall: Treatment, given 2003 to 2012, was autologous tumor lysate-pulsed dendritic cell vaccination. Monocyte-derived dendritic cells, cultured seven days with IL-4 and GM-CSF, were pulsed with autologous tumor lysate.

Germline lookup yields CDR1 MNHEY and CDR2 SMNVEV (reference sequence). The CDR3 has 17 residues. Trimming took 4 bases from V and 1 from J; bases not matched to a gene: 9. Time point noted: after dendritic cell vaccination, including at tumor progression/relapse. TCRB CDR3 was amplified from 2 ug genomic DNA or less. Method: immunoSEQ multiplex PCR; TCRdb's copy keeps in-frame clones and lacks some. The sample has about 50,000 clones; around 89% are singletons. Sequenced here: blood, sampled after dendritic cell vaccination. This chain connects TRBV27 to TRBJ1-5; 8 bases are a match to TRBD1. The receptor comes from a human donor with glioblastoma. CDR3 loop: CASSSYTTGVSNQPQHF. CDR3 nucleotide sequence: TGTGCCAGCAGTTCCTACACGACAGGGGTAAGCAATCAGCCCCAGCATTTT.